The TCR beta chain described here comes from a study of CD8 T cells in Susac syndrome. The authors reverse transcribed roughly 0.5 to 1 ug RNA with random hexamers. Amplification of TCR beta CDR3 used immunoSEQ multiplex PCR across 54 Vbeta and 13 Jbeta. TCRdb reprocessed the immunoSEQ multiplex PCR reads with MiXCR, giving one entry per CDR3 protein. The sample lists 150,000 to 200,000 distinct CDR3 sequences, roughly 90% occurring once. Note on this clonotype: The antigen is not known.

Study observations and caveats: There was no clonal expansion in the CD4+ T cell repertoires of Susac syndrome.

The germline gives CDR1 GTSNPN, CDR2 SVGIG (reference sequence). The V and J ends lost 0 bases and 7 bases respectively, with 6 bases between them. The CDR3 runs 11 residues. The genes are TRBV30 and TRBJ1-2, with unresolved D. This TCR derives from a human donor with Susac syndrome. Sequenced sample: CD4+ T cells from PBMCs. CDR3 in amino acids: CAWSVLGGYTF. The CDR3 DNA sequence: TGTGCCTGGAGTGTACTTGGTGGCTACACCTTC.